These 10 T cell receptor beta chains were all obtained from the same sample, sequenced in a study of OX40 agonist ivuxolimab in advanced cancers. The library was built by means of the immunoSEQ multiplex PCR assay. Entries here come from immuneACCESS through TCRdb and include only in-frame sequences with V and J called. Some clones fail to appear in such tables; in the studies checked, an unresolved V gene covers under half of the shortfall, and the cause of the remainder is unknown. The sample includes approximately 67,000 clones, with about 89% observed a single time. The leading ten clones occupy 5% to 7% of the sample. The starting material was CD4+ or CD8+ T cells sorted from blood, obtained in a trial of the OX40 agonist ivuxolimab. The receptors derive from an adult with an advanced solid tumor such as melanoma, head and neck, liver or kidney cancer.

The rearrangement links TRBV7-9 to TRBJ2-7, with 8 positions matching TRBD1. This CDR3 spans 14 amino acids. V was pared by 5 bases and J by 3 bases, with 6 bases of the junction left unmatched. Germline V gene data show CDR1 as SEHNR and CDR2 as FQNEAQ (reference sequence). CDR3: CASSPGQAFYEQYF. Written as DNA, the CDR3 is TGTGCCAGCAGCCCGGGACAGGCATTCTACGAGCAGTACTTC.

The V call is TRBV29-1, the J call TRBJ2-2; D is ambiguous. The CDR3 extends over 13 amino acids. Trimming stripped 1 base from V and 6 bases from J, with 9 bases between. Germline V CDR1 and CDR2: SQVTM, ANQGSEA. The CDR3: CSVEARKAGELFF. CDR3 coding DNA: TGCAGCGTTGAAGCACGAAAGGCCGGGGAGCTGTTTTTT.

The rearrangement joins TRBV19 to TRBJ1-1; D gene unclear. V was pared by 0 bases and J by 3 bases, with 11 bases between. CDR1 is LNHDA, CDR2 SQIVND, per germline (reference sequence). This CDR3 spans 15 amino acids. The DNA of the CDR3 is TGTGCCAGTAGTATAGATTCGGGAGTTTACACTGAAGCTTTCTTT. Its protein product is CASSIDSGVYTEAFF.

The chain carries TRBV5-3 and TRBJ1-4; the match to TRBD1 covers 8 bases. TRBV5-3 is treated as an ORF (open reading frame) with a function not yet certain. Unmatched junction bases numbered 19, after V lost 5 bases and J lost 13 bases. The CDR3 sequence is 16 residues long. The CDR3 DNA follows: TGTGCCAGAAGAAATAGAGGCAGGGGGCGAGGGCACTTACTGTTTTTT. It specifies CARRNRGRGRGHLLFF.

The J gene is TRBJ2-7, the V gene TRBV6-4; D call uncertain. The CDR3 contains 12 residues. The V end lost 0 bases, the J end lost 3 bases, and 3 bases lay between the germline ends. Per the germline V gene, CDR1 is MRHNA and CDR2 is SNTAGT. The CDR3 loop is CASSDSVYEQYF. CDR3 nucleotide sequence: TGTGCCAGCAGTGACTCGGTCTACGAGCAGTACTTC.

The chain combines TRBV2 with TRBJ2-5; TRBD1 or TRBD2 may be the D gene (6 bases each). CDR1 is SNHLY and CDR2 is FYNNEI in the germline V gene. The V gene lost 5 bases and the J gene lost 4 bases, with 20 bases spanning the gap. The CDR3 covers 16 residues. The CDR3 bases are TGTGCCAGCAGTCACACCGGGAGCAAGGGGGGAGAGACCCAGTACTTC. Translation gives CASSHTGSKGGETQYF.

The rearrangement links TRBV6-6 to TRBJ1-2; D call uncertain. V was shortened by 2 bases and J by 4 bases, with 14 bases between the two germline ends. This CDR3 has 15 residues. Germline assignment: CDR1 MNHNY and CDR2 SVGAGI (reference sequence). In nucleotides, the CDR3 is TGTGCCAGCAGTTACATAGAGGTCCACGTCTATGGCTACACCTTC. Protein: CASSYIEVHVYGYTF.

This chain links TRBV9 with TRBJ1-3, with D possibly TRBD1 on 5 matching bases. Trimming cost V 4 bases and J 1 base, with 9 bases left between them. The CDR3 extends over 14 amino acids. Per germline, CDR1 SGDLS and CDR2 YYNGEE. CDR3 DNA sequence: TGTGCCAGCAGCCTAGGGGAGTCTGGAAACACCATATATTTT. Residues: CASSLGESGNTIYF.

The chain is built from TRBV7-9 and TRBJ1-3, with D possibly matching TRBD1 (5 bases). This CDR3 has 13 amino acids. V was trimmed by 3 bases and J by 8 bases, leaving 11 bases between them. CDR1 and CDR2 (germline): SEHNR, FQNEAQ (reference sequence). The CDR3 coding sequence is TGTGCCAGCAGCTTTGTGATGGGGCACACCATATATTTT. Translated, it gives CASSFVMGHTIYF.

This clone has more than one count but fewer than ten. This chain connects TRBV6-6 to TRBJ1-5; D not resolved. Germline V gene lookup returns CDR1 MNHNY and CDR2 SVGAGI (reference sequence). The CDR3 is 14 residues long. V was shortened by 8 bases and J by 1 base, with 12 bases between the two germline ends. The CDR3 DNA follows: TGTGCCAGCCGGCAAGTATCCAGCAATCAGCCCCAGCATTTT. It codes for CASRQVSSNQPQHF.